This T cell receptor beta chain was recovered during a study of T cell clonotyping in hematopoietic cell transplantation (dated by TCRdb to about 2021). Turning to the overall study: In the study, around 130 blood samples were gathered from approximately 35 consecutive transplant recipients and their related donors. Recruitment of patients was conducted between 2015 and January 2017, and follow-up was continued until late 2020 or death.

The time point label, as the study defines it: 180 days after allo-HCT. Blood samples were obtained from recipients approximately 28 days before transplant and at days 30, 100 and 180 after transplant. Using Nuclei Lysis Solution, genomic DNA was extracted from unfractionated peripheral blood mononuclear cells that were either fresh or cryopreserved. TCR beta CDR3 regions were amplified from genomic DNA with the immunoSEQ assay, a bias-controlled multiplex PCR using V- and J-specific primers. In a second PCR step, the CDR3 amplicons were tagged with a proprietary barcode plus Illumina adapter sequences. An Illumina MiSeq instrument was used to sequence the CDR3 libraries. Turning to the authors' computational methods: Export and quality control were performed with immunoSEQ Analyzer 3.0, and downstream analyses were performed with R Bioconductor and Immunarch. Only productive rearrangements within the normalized downsampled data set were used in the calculation of repertoire metrics. Pathologically expanded clonotypes were defined as those larger than 5 templates in the normalized cohort. The Inverse Simpson Index served as the measure of repertoire diversity. To capture all clonotypes, CMV-specificity analyses were performed on the non-normalized data set. TCRdb retrieved this table from immuneACCESS and kept in-frame rearrangements only. Not all clones are present; in checked studies, unresolved V genes account for under half, and no reason is known for the remainder. The D gene and trimming were derived from the DNA, and the V and J assignments and clone size from that table. Recorded for this sample are fewer than 15,000 clones; about 72% of them occurred a single time. Around 15% of the sample goes to the ten largest clones.

On the study overall, not on this receptor specifically: Donor and pretransplant recipient Inverse Simpson Index values predicted broader posttransplant TCR repertoire diversity. After transplant, TCR diversity in recipients dropped, and pathologically expanded clonotypes increased progressively from day 30 to day 180. Recipient repertoires showed only a small fraction of overlap with donor repertoires, and over 97% appeared de novo at the given depth. The sample size was limited and the cells went unsorted, which meant the CD4 and CD8 repertoire contributions could not be told apart.

A remark on this clone: Its antigen is not yet known. Base qualities were left out, and no much larger clone turns up one base away.

The source was peripheral blood mononuclear cells, collected 180 days after allogeneic stem cell transplant. The receptor was derived from a male patient aged 55-69 years who had an allogeneic stem cell transplant from an unrelated donor, so the T cells may come from the graft donor. Some clones in this sample may be carry-over from other donors' samples.

The CDR3 amino acid sequence is: CASSVTGGRTSPLHF. The bases are TGTGCCAGCAGCGTTACAGGGGGCCGTACTTCACCCCTCCACTTT. The receptor chain draws on TRBV5-4 and TRBJ1-6, with 9 bases matching TRBD1. The CDR3 holds 15 amino acids from the cysteine to the phenylalanine. Just the 45-base CDR3 DNA is kept, in frame starting at base 1. The germline V and J ends show losses of 4 bases and 9 bases respectively, and no gene match explains 8 bases of the junction. Looking up the germline V gene (reference sequence) yields CDR1 SGHNT and CDR2 YYREEE.